A selection of T cell receptor beta chains follows, all from one sample in a study of beta chain features in type 1 diabetes. Assay used: immunoSEQ multiplex PCR; TCRdb lists only in-frame clones, some missing. The data show fewer than 150,000 clones, about 7.1% seen once. The sequenced sample was central memory CD4+ T cells from blood. Source of these receptors: a woman in her 30s in good health. The CDR3 runs from the conserved cysteine through the conserved F or W. The D gene is left open where the match is weak. Expanded clones get a size class; other rows say once, few or many, or leave the size out.

clone size,D gene,V gene,CDR3 protein
few,TRBD1,TRBV9,CASSATGESEQYF
many,.,TRBV7-3,CASSLEPTVETQYF
few,.,TRBV9,CASSRGRGFGELFF
few,.,TRBV7-4,CASSFSSGGPTDTQYF
.,TRBD1,TRBV5-1,CASSLEKAGGSGYTF
few,TRBD1,TRBV7-9,CASSPGVGQGSLEQYF
few,.,TRBV28,CASSYTGELFF
few,TRBD1,TRBV7-7,CASRTGAEQYF
.,.,TRBV28,CASSLNRGVYYGYTF
many,.,TRBV18,CASSPADRSYGYTF
many,.,TRBV7-3,CASSLSGHEQFF
many,.,TRBV4-3,CASSQDVAGTGNTIYF
few,TRBD2,TRBV7-3,CASSLIALGLAGGGELFF
.,.,TRBV15,CATSRGAMSGSDTQYF
many,.,TRBV28,CASSPWTPRETQYF
few,TRBD1,TRBV28,CASWRSDRAEQYF
few,.,TRBV5-1,CASSSRGGDEKLFF
few,TRBD2,TRBV9,CASSDGTSGSWSTGELFF
few,.,TRBV15,CATSRDLGAETQYF
few,.,TRBV5-1,CASSLERQVPEQYF
.,TRBD1,TRBV5-4,CASSSYRDRVSPLHF
few,.,TRBV7-7,CASSQLGGGTDTQYF
.,.,TRBV7-2,CASSWRHAGQETQYF
.,.,TRBV10-3,CAISEGQVNEKLFF
few,TRBD2,TRBV7-7,CASSLTSVPNEQFF
.,.,TRBV21-1,CASSKVASGRAGELFF
few,TRBD1,TRBV5-6,CASSQAGGASTGELFF
.,TRBD2,TRBV29-1,CSVEDRGRAAHEQFF
many,TRBD2,TRBV29-1,CSVEVAGDTQYF
few,.,TRBV28,CASSLSSQGAHQPQHF
many,.,TRBV4-3,CASSLGTTNAEQYF
many,.,TRBV30,CAWILAGANVLTF
many,.,TRBV4-2,CASSQENRQGEKLFF
.,TRBD1,TRBV2,CASRPTGTYEQYF
many,TRBD2,TRBV23-1,CASSPQRLAGSYEQYF
.,.,TRBV4-3,CASSQLGGANEKLFF
many,.,TRBV29-1,CSVRRAGADGEQYF
.,.,TRBV19,CASRRPGDQPQHF
many,.,TRBV18,CASSSGAYEQYF
many,TRBD2,TRBV19,CASSPLAGARPGELFF
.,TRBD2,TRBV5-1,CASSPPGGLAGDEQYF
many,TRBD2,TRBV28,CASSRTSGTETQYF
few,TRBD1,TRBV28,CASRPTQGARAKNIQYF
few,.,TRBV5-6,CASSFFVAELAKNIQYF
.,TRBD1,TRBV5-1,CASSLTPGTGGSEQYF
.,TRBD1,TRBV19,CASSSLTGYHEQYF
few,TRBD1,TRBV30,CAWSATGDNGYTF
few,.,TRBV18,CASSPEVVTDTQYF
few,TRBD2,TRBV7-3,CASSPRRTSVDGELFF